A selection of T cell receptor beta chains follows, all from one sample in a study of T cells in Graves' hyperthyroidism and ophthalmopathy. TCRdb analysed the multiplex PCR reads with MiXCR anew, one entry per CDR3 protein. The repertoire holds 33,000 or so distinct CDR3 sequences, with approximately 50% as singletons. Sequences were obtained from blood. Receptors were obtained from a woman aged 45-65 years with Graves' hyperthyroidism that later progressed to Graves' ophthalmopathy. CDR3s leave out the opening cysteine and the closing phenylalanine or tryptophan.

ASSLFGGQGAQSSYEQY	TRBV7-2	TRBJ2-7
ASSAHTGNTEAF	TRBV14	TRBJ1-1
ASSLEGSGSSYERY	TRBV5-1	TRBJ2-7
AISRTSSFYICSAETGSYEQY	TRBV10-3	TRBJ2-7
ASSQGAATGGLNEQF	TRBV3-1	TRBJ2-1
SAKLSGVGNQPQH	TRBV20-1	TRBJ1-5
ASSLTAGVLETQY	TRBV7-3	TRBJ2-5
SAPGLAGQQY	TRBV20-1	TRBJ2-7
ASSRQRNSYEQY	TRBV5-1	TRBJ2-7
ASSLSGVASGSVSYEQY	TRBV5-1	TRBJ2-7
ASINQGASGEQF	TRBV6-4	TRBJ2-1
ASSFPGQEQY	TRBV7-2	TRBJ2-7
ASSAQGAVYSSYGYT	TRBV9	TRBJ1-2
SARDRGNTEAF	TRBV20-1	TRBJ1-1
ASSLRRPDTQY	TRBV12-3/TRBV12-4	TRBJ2-3
ASSLMLAYEQY	TRBV12-3/TRBV12-4	TRBJ2-7
ASSLDVRGTGGGYEQY	TRBV5-1	TRBJ2-7
ASRGEGNGELF	TRBV12-3/TRBV12-4	TRBJ2-2
ASSCGTAAGCT	TRBV5-1	TRBJ1-2
ASSLGWGHTEAF	TRBV7-8	TRBJ1-1
ASSLAGTLSNQQF	TRBV7-2	TRBJ2-1
AWSFLSPLGVAEAF	TRBV30	TRBJ1-1
ASSWTSWYQETQY	TRBV7-6	TRBJ2-5
ASSLARAGVSGANVLT	TRBV7-9	TRBJ2-6
SARGVGSTNQPQH	TRBV20-1	TRBJ1-5
ASSDAAGYEQY	TRBV2	TRBJ2-7
AISFRGLGYGYT	TRBV12-3/TRBV12-4	TRBJ1-2
ASSLGRDTGELF	TRBV7-9	TRBJ2-2
ASSLDRTRQQETQY	TRBV12-3/TRBV12-4	TRBJ2-5
ASSSGLAGTYNEQF	TRBV11-3	TRBJ2-1
ASSQPGDPGPQH	TRBV4-1	TRBJ1-5
ASSGTSGIRGEQF	TRBV2	TRBJ2-1
ASSFGAGGYEQY	TRBV13	TRBJ2-7
ASSLRRRGLAGPPTGELF	TRBV12-3/TRBV12-4	TRBJ2-2
AISEPGQGYNTEAF	TRBV10-3	TRBJ1-1
ASSRTSGSREQY	TRBV6-5	TRBJ2-7
ASSFFTAGSTDTQY	TRBV5-1	TRBJ2-3
ASSLDLRDTGELF	TRBV5-4	TRBJ2-2
ASSPSGHLYEQY	TRBV11-2	TRBJ2-7
ASSSSGANEQY	TRBV12-3/TRBV12-4	TRBJ2-7
SARDRIKF	TRBV20-1	TRBJ2-1
ASGLDWNTIY	TRBV12-5	TRBJ1-3
ASSSTWTNEQF	TRBV7-7	TRBJ2-1
ASSLAQGGDYGYT	TRBV5-4	TRBJ1-2
ASSLATDTQY	TRBV5-1	TRBJ2-3